This T cell receptor beta chain was recorded in a study of T cell responses to AZD1222 COVID-19 vaccine. Sequencing was performed with immunoSEQ multiplex PCR; in TCRdb, only in-frame clones are kept and a portion is missing. Of roughly 100,000 clones in the sample, 91% were seen once. Notes on the study in general: Within unmutated variant regions lay the reported targets of nearly half of spike-specific TCRs.

Concerning this clone: The antigen remains unidentified.

The clonotype comes from an adult in good health. Sequencing was performed on peripheral blood, taken on day 0 of AZD1222 vaccination.

Here the CDR3 reads CASSLGGKNGYTF. In nucleotides, the CDR3 is TGTGCCAGCAGCCTCGGGGGGAAGAACGGCTACACCTTC. The chain couples TRBV12-3 or TRBV12-4 to TRBJ1-2; tentatively, D is TRBD1 (5 bases). V was pared by 6 bases and J by 8 bases, with 16 bases between. The CDR3 is 13 amino acids.